The 30 T cell receptor beta chains reported below all come from one sample, sequenced in a study of T cell responses to AZD1222 COVID-19 vaccine. The data were produced by immunoSEQ multiplex PCR, yet TCRdb's version contains in-frame clones alone and is incomplete. The table records approximately 140,000 clones, roughly nine tenths of them present only once. This sample comprised peripheral blood, obtained 28 days after the second dose of the MenACWY control vaccine. The receptors here all came from an adult who received the MenACWY meningococcal vaccine as a control.

This chain joins TRBV3-1 (or the pseudogene TRBV3-2) and TRBJ1-1; D is possibly TRBD1 (6 bases). V was pared by 6 bases and J by 7 bases, with 15 bases between. The CDR3 length is 13 residues. Germline CDR1 reads LGHDT; CDR2 reads YNNKEL (reference sequence). The CDR3 DNA reads as TGTGCCAGCAGTTATTCAGGGGAATATGAAGCTTTCTTT. The encoded protein is CASSYSGEYEAFF.

The chain is built from TRBV4-3 and TRBJ2-7; D is undetermined. V was pared by 0 bases and J by 3 bases, with 6 bases between. This CDR3 is 13 amino acids long. Germline lookup yields CDR1 LGHNA and CDR2 YSLEER. CDR3 nucleotides: TGCGCCAGCAGCCAAGACGGTTACTACGAGCAGTACTTC. Residues: CASSQDGYYEQYF.

This rearrangement joins TRBV7-8 to TRBJ2-7; no firm D call. The germline V gene has CDR1 SGHVS and CDR2 FQNEAQ. The length of the CDR3 is 14 residues. V was clipped by 5 bases and J by 1 base, with 12 bases between them. In nucleotides, the CDR3 is TGTGCCAGCAGCGCAGCCTCCCCTTCCTACGAGCAGTACTTC. It translates to CASSAASPSYEQYF.

The chain combines TRBV7-3 with TRBJ2-2; D possibly corresponds to TRBD1 (6 bases). Per germline, CDR1 SGHTA and CDR2 FQGTGA. The CDR3 consists of 14 residues. V was pared by 4 bases and J by 10 bases, with 16 bases between. In nucleotides, the CDR3 is TGTGCCAGCAGCTACAGCCATGGGGGCGAGGAGCTGTTTTTT. It translates to CASSYSHGGEELFF. Full variable domain (missing parts from reference TRBV7-3 and TRBJ2-2): GAGVSQTPSNKVTEKGKYVELRCDPISGHTALYWYRQSLGQGPEFLIYFQGTGAADDSGLPNDRFFAVRPEGSVSTLKIQRTERGDSAVYLCASSYSHGGEELFFGEGSRLTVL.

The V gene is TRBV16, the J gene TRBJ1-5, with D tentatively TRBD1 (6 bases). CDR1 KGHSY and CDR2 FQNENV come from the germline V gene. The ends were cut back, 0 bases at V and 5 bases at J, with 17 bases in the middle. This CDR3 contains 17 residues. Here the CDR3 DNA reads TGTGCCAGCAGCCAATCCATCGGCGGAGGGGGGGATCAGCCCCAGCATTTT. Protein product: CASSQSIGGGGDQPQHF.

The chain links TRBV19 to TRBJ2-5, with TRBD1 matching 7 bases. CDR1 LNHDA and CDR2 SQIVND come from the germline V gene (reference sequence). V lost 4 bases, J lost 1 base, and 3 bases stayed unmatched. The CDR3 has 14 residues. CDR3 bases: TGTGCCAGTAGTACCCGGGACAGCCAAGAGACCCAGTACTTC. Translation gives CASSTRDSQETQYF.

As for this clone: The germline gene is not matched at one end of the junction; a read error may be the cause. V usage is TRBV7-7 and J usage is TRBJ2-2, with D possibly TRBD1 on 6 matching bases. Germline V CDR1 and CDR2: SSHAT, FNYEAQ (reference sequence). The CDR3 spans 16 residues. The CDR3 region is CASSSPQGLTTGELFF. CDR3 DNA: TGTGCTAGCAGCTCGCCACAGGGATTGACCACCGGGGAGCTGTTTTTT. Full variable domain (remainder filled in from reference TRBV7-7 and TRBJ2-2): GAGVSQSPRYKVTKRGQDVTLRCDPISSHATLYWYQQALGQGPEFLTYFNYEAQPDKSGLPSDRFSAERPEGSISTLTIQRTEQRDSAMYRCASSSPQGLTTGELFFGEGSRLTVL.

The CDR3 sequence: CASSELVDTEAFF. The CDR3 DNA follows: TGTGCCAGCAGTGAATTGGTGGACACTGAAGCTTTCTTT. This chain joins TRBV25-1 and TRBJ1-1, with D uncertain. Trimming shortened V by 1 base and J by 3 bases, and 6 bases separated the two germline ends. The germline CDR1 and CDR2 sequences are MGHDK and SYGVNS. CDR3 size: 13 residues.

The chain links TRBV7-2 to TRBJ1-1; D gene ambiguous. The V gene lost 5 bases and the J gene lost 1 base, with 8 bases spanning the gap. There are 13 residues in the CDR3. Germline V gene data show CDR1 as SGHTA and CDR2 as FQGNSA. The CDR3 protein is CASSARGNTEAFF. For the CDR3, the DNA is TGTGCCAGCAGCGCCCGGGGGAACACTGAAGCTTTCTTT. Variable domain in full (rest from reference TRBV7-2 and TRBJ1-1): GAGVSQSPSNKVTEKGKDVELRCDPISGHTALYWYRQSLGQGLEFLIYFQGNSAPDKSGLPSDRFSAERTGGSVSTLTIQRTQQEDSAVYLCASSARGNTEAFFGQGTRLTVV.

The chain combines TRBV27 with TRBJ2-1; the match to TRBD2 covers 7 bases. Germline V gene data show CDR1 as MNHEY and CDR2 as SMNVEV (reference sequence). The J segment lost 0 bases and the V segment lost 2 bases, leaving 4 bases of the junction unmatched. CDR3 length: 16 residues. CDR3 bases: TGTGCCAGCAGTTTAGTGCGGGAGTTCTCCTACAATGAGCAGTTCTTC. Amino acids: CASSLVREFSYNEQFF.

V and J are TRBV19 and TRBJ2-7; D is undetermined. The germline V gene has CDR1 LNHDA and CDR2 SQIVND (reference sequence). There are 14 residues in the CDR3. V lost 3 bases and J 3 bases, leaving 12 bases between the germline ends. The CDR3 DNA sequence: TGTGCCAGTAGTATTATTCGGCCCGTCTACGAGCAGTACTTC. Protein sequence: CASSIIRPVYEQYF.

The chain has TRBV19 and TRBJ1-5; D possibly corresponds to TRBD1 (5 bases). CDR3 length: 12 amino acids. V was trimmed by 7 bases and J by 6 bases, leaving 10 bases between them. Germline loops: CDR1 LNHDA, CDR2 SQIVND (reference sequence). CDR3 residues: CASTEGIQPQHF. The CDR3 nucleotides read TGTGCCAGTACTGAGGGGATTCAGCCCCAGCATTTT.

The V and J genes are TRBV15 and TRBJ1-5, with D possibly matching TRBD1 (5 bases). This CDR3 is 16 amino acids long. The germline gives CDR1 LNHNV, CDR2 YYDKDF (reference sequence). The ends were cut back, 0 bases at V and 0 bases at J, with 9 bases in the middle. CDR3 loop: CATSRDMGVSNQPQHF. In DNA, the CDR3 is TGTGCCACCAGCAGAGATATGGGGGTTAGCAATCAGCCCCAGCATTTT. Full variable domain (missing parts from reference TRBV15 and TRBJ1-5): DAMVIQNPRYQVTQFGKPVTLSCSQTLNHNVMYWYQQKSSQAPKLLFHYYDKDFNNEADTPDNFQSRRPNTSFCFLDIRSPGLGDTAMYLCATSRDMGVSNQPQHFGDGTRLSIL.

This chain uses TRBV9 with TRBJ2-3; D tentatively reads TRBD1 or TRBD2 (5 bases each). The CDR3 is 16 amino acids. Germline V CDR1 and CDR2: SGDLS, YYNGEE. Trimming removed 4 bases from V and 2 bases from J, with 17 bases in between. The chain's CDR3 is CASSPPASGPTDTQYF. In DNA form, the CDR3 reads TGTGCCAGCAGCCCCCCCGCCTCGGGACCCACAGATACGCAGTATTTT. Drawing the rest from reference TRBV9 and TRBJ2-3, the complete variable domain is DSGVTQTPKHLITATGQRVTLRCSPRSGDLSVYWYQQSLDQGLQFLIQYYNGEERAKGNILERFSAQQFPDLHSELNLSSLELGDSALYFCASSPPASGPTDTQYFGPGTRLTVL.

This chain links TRBV6-5 with TRBJ1-2; 11 bases are shared with TRBD1. The V gene's germline CDR1 is MNHEY and CDR2 SVGAGI. This CDR3 comprises 15 residues. Trimming took 2 bases from V and 4 from J; bases not matched to a gene: 3. The CDR3 coding sequence is TGTGCCAGCAGTTACATGGGGACAGGGGGCTATGGCTACACCTTC. It is translated as CASSYMGTGGYGYTF.

CDR3: CASSSQPAGELFF. CDR3 nucleotides: TGTGCCAGCAGCTCCCAGCCTGCCGGGGAGCTGTTTTTT. V usage is TRBV3-1 (or the pseudogene TRBV3-2) and J usage is TRBJ2-2; unclear D gene. V lost 5 bases and J lost 6, with 10 bases in between. The CDR3 contains 13 residues. Germline CDR1 LGHDT, CDR2 YNNKEL (reference sequence).

V usage is TRBV18 and J usage is TRBJ2-5; 9 nucleotides align to TRBD1. Germline V CDR1 and CDR2: KGHSH, LQKENI. Germline trimming cut 5 bases from V and 5 bases from J; bases unmatched to any gene: 9. This CDR3 has 15 amino acids. CDR3 loop: CASSEPGQGTETQYF. In nucleotides, the CDR3 is TGTGCCAGCTCAGAACCGGGACAGGGAACGGAGACCCAGTACTTC. Complete variable domain (other parts from reference TRBV18 and TRBJ2-5): NAGVMQNPRHLVRRRGQEARLRCSPMKGHSHVYWYRQLPEEGLKFMVYLQKENIIDESGMPKERFSAEFPKEGPSILRIQQVVRGDSAAYFCASSEPGQGTETQYFGPGTRLLVL.

J is TRBJ2-2 and V is TRBV5-1; D might be TRBD2 (5 bases). The CDR3 length is 14 residues. V was pared by 4 bases and J by 7 bases, with 14 bases between. The germline V gene has CDR1 SGHRS and CDR2 YFSETQ. The CDR3 DNA reads TGCGCCAGCAGCGATAGCGCCACGGGCGGGGAGCTGTTTTTT. Its translation is CASSDSATGGELFF.

This clone was counted once. V and J are TRBV15 and TRBJ2-2; D unresolved. CDR3 length equals 13 residues. Germline lookup yields CDR1 LNHNV and CDR2 YYDKDF (reference sequence). Trimming pared 0 bases from V and 8 bases from J, leaving 7 bases between. CDR3 coding DNA: TGTGCCACCAGCAGAGAGCGTGTTGGGGAGCTGTTTTTT. It yields the protein CATSRERVGELFF.

J is TRBJ2-2 and V is TRBV6-2 or TRBV6-3; no clear D gene. The CDR3 totals 14 residues. Germline CDR1 and CDR2: MNHEY and SVGEGT. Trimming stripped 2 bases from V and 1 base from J, with 5 bases between. DNA for the CDR3: TGTGCCAGCAGTTACGCGCGGAACACCGGGGAGCTGTTTTTT. Amino acid sequence: CASSYARNTGELFF.

CDR3 in amino acids: CASSLEQGHVYEQYF. In DNA, the CDR3 is TGTGCCAGCAGCTTGGAACAGGGGCATGTTTACGAGCAGTACTTC. V is TRBV5-4 and J is TRBJ2-7; 7 nucleotides match TRBD1. V lost 0 bases, J lost 4 bases, and 7 bases stayed unmatched. The CDR3 loop spans 15 amino acids. Germline loops: CDR1 SGHNT, CDR2 YYREEE (reference sequence).

The chain carries TRBV3-1 (or the pseudogene TRBV3-2) and TRBJ1-5, with TRBD1 as a possible D gene (5 bases). CDR1 and CDR2 (germline): LGHDT, YNNKEL (reference sequence). V lost 8 bases, J lost 7 bases, and 18 bases lay in between. The CDR3 sequence is 14 residues long. CDR3 in DNA: TGTGCCAGCGGCAAGAGGGTAGGGGAACAGCCCCAGCATTTT. Protein product: CASGKRVGEQPQHF.

V is TRBV5-1 and J is TRBJ2-3, with D perhaps TRBD2 (6 bases). Germline loops: CDR1 SGHRS, CDR2 YFSETQ. V was pared by 4 bases and J by 5 bases, with 20 bases between. This CDR3 has 16 amino acids. CDR3 nucleotide sequence: TGCGCCAGCAGCCTCCGGCCGGGACTGTGGGTAGATACGCAGTATTTT. Protein sequence: CASSLRPGLWVDTQYF.

This clone was found a few times. V gene TRBV7-3 combines with J gene TRBJ1-1; D perhaps matches TRBD1 (5 bases). V lost 5 bases to trimming and J lost 1 base, with 14 bases between them. Per the germline V gene, CDR1 is SGHTA and CDR2 is FQGTGA. This CDR3 contains 15 residues. The CDR3 reads CASSAPGTANTEAFF. CDR3 nucleotides: TGTGCCAGCAGCGCTCCCGGGACGGCGAACACTGAAGCTTTCTTT.

V is TRBV12-3 or TRBV12-4 and J is TRBJ2-3; TRBD1 might be the D (5 bases). The CDR3 spans 13 residues. The V end was cut by 2 bases, the J end by 6 bases, with 9 bases between. The CDR3 is CASSLNRWDTQYF. CDR3 DNA: TGTGCCAGCAGTTTAAACAGGTGGGATACGCAGTATTTT.

This chain links TRBV7-2 with TRBJ2-3; no reliable D call. This CDR3 has 13 residues. Germline CDR1 SGHTA, CDR2 FQGNSA. Trimming shortened V by 7 bases and J by 2 bases, and 10 bases separated the two germline ends. The CDR3 region is CASNRDPTDTQYF. For the CDR3, the DNA is TGTGCCAGCAACCGTGACCCCACAGATACGCAGTATTTT.

The sample holds one count of this clone. The chain combines TRBV5-5 with TRBJ1-4, with D hard to call. The germline CDR1 and CDR2 sequences are SGHKS and YYEKEE (reference sequence). V was pared by 4 bases and J by 7 bases, with 20 bases between. CDR3 size: 16 residues. The CDR3 sequence is CASSPPGTGWVEKLFF. DNA for the CDR3: TGTGCCAGCAGCCCTCCGGGTACGGGGTGGGTTGAAAAACTGTTTTTT.

The J gene is TRBJ2-1, the V gene TRBV30, with D perhaps matching TRBD1 (6 bases). Germline CDR1 and CDR2: GTSNPN and SVGIG (reference sequence). CDR3 length equals 11 residues. In nucleotides, the CDR3 is TGTGCAGGGGGTGGCTACAATGAGCAGTTCTTC. Encoded protein: CAGGGYNEQFF.

The chain employs TRBV19 and TRBJ2-1, with a possible D match to TRBD1 (6 bases). Germline CDR1 is LNHDA and CDR2 is SQIVND (reference sequence). The CDR3 has 14 amino acids. V was shortened by 5 bases and J by 4 bases, with 12 bases between the two germline ends. The CDR3 region is CASSDGQTYNEQFF. The CDR3 DNA reads TGTGCCAGTAGTGACGGACAGACATACAATGAGCAGTTCTTC.

V and J are TRBV5-5 and TRBJ1-4; D ambiguous. Trimming stripped 1 base from V and 0 bases from J, with 4 bases between. Germline V gene lookup returns CDR1 SGHKS and CDR2 YYEKEE (reference sequence). This CDR3 is 14 amino acids long. CDR3 sequence: CASSLSATNEKLFF. In DNA, the CDR3 is TGTGCCAGCAGCTTGTCTGCAACTAATGAAAAACTGTTTTTT.